Listed below are T cell receptor beta chains from one sample, sequenced in a study of chemoradiotherapy in HPV16-positive cancers. Using immunoSEQ multiplex PCR, the repertoire was profiled, and TCRdb retains in-frame clones only, with some absent. Of some 16,000 clones in the sample, roughly three quarters were seen once. Sampling took place from a patient who underwent chemoradiotherapy. The receptors come from a human donor with HPV-associated anogenital cancer. The CDR3 runs from the conserved cysteine through the conserved F or W. The order of the fields is D gene, V gene, J gene, clone size, CDR3 length, CDR3 DNA, CDR3 protein. The D gene is left open where the match is weak. Rows give clone size only sometimes, using once, few, many, or a class for an expanded clone.

TRBD1	TRBV18	TRBJ1-6	NA	16	TGTGCCAGCTCACATAAGGACAGGGGGCGAGGGTCACCCCTCCACTTT	CASSHKDRGRGSPLHF
NA	TRBV7-2	TRBJ1-5	NA	15	TGTGCCAGCAGCCTCTGGGGGGCACTCAATCAGCCCCAGCATTTT	CASSLWGALNQPQHF
NA	TRBV5-1	TRBJ2-7	NA	15	TGCGCCAGCAGCTTGGGTGGGGGGGCCTACTACGAGCAGTACTTC	CASSLGGGAYYEQYF
TRBD1	TRBV28	TRBJ1-3	NA	14	TGTGCCAGCAGTTCGACAGGGGCAGGAAACACCATATATTTT	CASSSTGAGNTIYF
NA	TRBV19	TRBJ1-2	NA	15	TGTGCCAGTAGTATAGGTCCGGGGAGGGGCTATGGCTACACCTTC	CASSIGPGRGYGYTF
NA	TRBV4-3	TRBJ2-3	NA	13	TGCGCCAGCAGCCAAGATCCAACAGATACGCAGTATTTT	CASSQDPTDTQYF
NA	TRBV19	TRBJ2-1	NA	16	TGTGCCAGTACGGATACCGGGGGTCTCTCCTACAATGAGCAGTTCTTC	CASTDTGGLSYNEQFF
NA	TRBV19	TRBJ1-4	NA	16	TGTGCCAGTAGTATTCAGGGGAGGATGACTAATGAAAAACTGTTTTTT	CASSIQGRMTNEKLFF
TRBD2	TRBV11-1	TRBJ2-1	NA	16	TGTGCCAGCACCAAAGGGTTCGGGGGGGCCTACAATGAGCAGTTCTTC	CASTKGFGGAYNEQFF
NA	TRBV6-6	TRBJ1-1	NA	14	TGTGCCAGCAGTGCCGAAGGGGGAAGCACTGAAGCTTTCTTT	CASSAEGGSTEAFF
NA	TRBV11-3	TRBJ2-1	NA	14	TGTGCCAGCAGCTTCCAGGGGACCTACAATGAGCAGTTCTTC	CASSFQGTYNEQFF
TRBD1	TRBV14	TRBJ1-2	NA	11	TGTGCCAGCAGCCAGCAGGGGGATACGACCTTC	CASSQQGDTTF
NA	TRBV5-1	TRBJ2-7	NA	15	TGCGCCAGCAGCTTGGGAGCAGCGGATTCCTACGAGCAGTACTTC	CASSLGAADSYEQYF
NA	TRBV10-3	TRBJ2-1	few	13	TGTGCCATCAGTGAGTCAGGGCAGGGTGAGCAGTTCTTC	CAISESGQGEQFF
TRBD2	TRBV7-9	TRBJ2-7	NA	17	TGTGCCAGCAGCTTAGCACCGGGACTAGCGGGATCCTACGAGCAGTACTTC	CASSLAPGLAGSYEQYF
TRBD1	TRBV7-9	TRBJ2-5	NA	13	TGTGCCTGCCTCCCGACAGGGGGAGAGACCCAGTACTTC	CACLPTGGETQYF
TRBD1	TRBV5-6	TRBJ1-2	NA	15	TGTGCCAGCAGCAAAAACAGGGGGGGGACCTATGGCTACACCTTC	CASSKNRGGTYGYTF
NA	TRBV5-1	TRBJ1-1	NA	15	TGCGCCAGCAGCCGAACTGTAGGGAAGAACACTGAAGCTTTCTTT	CASSRTVGKNTEAFF
TRBD1	TRBV4-1	TRBJ2-7	few	15	TGCGCCAGCAGCCAAGCGACAGGGGGAACTTACGAGCAGTACTTC	CASSQATGGTYEQYF
TRBD2	TRBV14	TRBJ2-1	few	15	TGTGCCAGCAGCCAGAGACCGGGGGGGGGTCATGAGCAGTTCTTC	CASSQRPGGGHEQFF
NA	TRBV11-3	TRBJ2-7	NA	14	TGTGCCAGCAGCTCGGACCAAGCCTCCTACGAGCAGTACTTC	CASSSDQASYEQYF
NA	TRBV28	TRBJ2-5	NA	15	TGTGCCAGCAGTGGGCTCGTCCGTATGAGGGAGACCCAGTACTTC	CASSGLVRMRETQYF
NA	TRBV12-2	TRBJ1-3	NA	18	TGTGCAAGTCGCTTAGCAGGCTACAACGATATCTCTGGAAACACCATATATTTT	CASRLAGYNDISGNTIYF
TRBD2	TRBV6-5	TRBJ2-1	NA	16	TGTGCCAGCAGTTACTCGAGAGGCGGGGGGGCCAATGAGCAGTTCTTC	CASSYSRGGGANEQFF
NA	TRBV12-5	TRBJ1-2	few	14	TGTGCTAGTGGGCCCGACGGCCATAACTATGGCTACACCTTC	CASGPDGHNYGYTF
NA	TRBV7-9	TRBJ1-6	NA	14	TGTGCCAGCAGCTTGGGTCAGGGGCTCTCACCCCTCCACTTT	CASSLGQGLSPLHF
NA	TRBV28	TRBJ1-5	NA	14	TGTGCCAGCAGCCTCCCCGGAGGCAATCAGCCCCAGCATTTT	CASSLPGGNQPQHF
NA	TRBV19	TRBJ2-5	NA	13	TGTGCCAGTAGTATCGCGTCTGGTGAGACCCAGTACTTC	CASSIASGETQYF
NA	TRBV4-2	TRBJ2-5	NA	15	TGTGCCAGCAGCCAAGGTGGTCGTGGGGAAGAGACCCAGTACTTC	CASSQGGRGEETQYF
NA	TRBV19	TRBJ1-5	NA	15	TGTGCCACTAGTATAATTACAGGGACGGGCCAGCCCCAGCATTTT	CATSIITGTGQPQHF
NA	TRBV28	TRBJ1-5	once	12	TGTGCCAGCAGCACAATCGTGGAGCCCCAGCATTTT	CASSTIVEPQHF
NA	TRBV9	TRBJ2-7	NA	15	TGTGCCAGCAGCGTAGAGCCGGGTCGGACTCACGAGCAGTACTTC	CASSVEPGRTHEQYF
NA	TRBV5-6	TRBJ2-6	NA	18	TGTGCCAGCAGCTTCGACGCAGGGTGGACCTCTGGGGCCAACGTCCTGACTTTC	CASSFDAGWTSGANVLTF
NA	TRBV6-1	TRBJ2-1	NA	15	TGTGCCAGCAGTGAACCAGGGTACTCCTACAATGAGCAGTTCTTC	CASSEPGYSYNEQFF
TRBD2	TRBV6-4	TRBJ2-7	NA	14	TGTGCCACCGGGGGGCTAGCGGGGTCCTACGAGCAGTACTTC	CATGGLAGSYEQYF